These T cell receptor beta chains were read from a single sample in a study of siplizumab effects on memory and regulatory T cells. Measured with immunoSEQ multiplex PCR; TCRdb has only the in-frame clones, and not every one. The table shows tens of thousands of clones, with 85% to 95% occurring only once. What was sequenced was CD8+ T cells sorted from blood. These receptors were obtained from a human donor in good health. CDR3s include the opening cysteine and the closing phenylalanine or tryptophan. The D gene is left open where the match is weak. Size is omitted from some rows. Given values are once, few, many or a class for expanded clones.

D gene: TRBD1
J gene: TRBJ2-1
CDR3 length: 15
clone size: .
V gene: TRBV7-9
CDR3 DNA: TGTGCCACCCACGGTCGACAGGGCTCCTACAATGAGCAGTTCTTC
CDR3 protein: CATHGRQGSYNEQFF

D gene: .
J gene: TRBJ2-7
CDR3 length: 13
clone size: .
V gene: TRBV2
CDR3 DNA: TGTGCCAGCAGTTGGTACGGGAACTACGAGCAGTACTTC
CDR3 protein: CASSWYGNYEQYF

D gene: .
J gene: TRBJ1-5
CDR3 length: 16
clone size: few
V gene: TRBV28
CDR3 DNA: TGTGCCAGCAGCTCCGCCGAGACTTATAGCAATCAGCCCCAGCATTTT
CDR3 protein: CASSSAETYSNQPQHF

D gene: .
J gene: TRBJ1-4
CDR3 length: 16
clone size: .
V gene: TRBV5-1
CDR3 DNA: TGCGCCAGCAGCTTAAGTCAGGATGGTTTGGCTGAAAAACTGTTTTTT
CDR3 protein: CASSLSQDGLAEKLFF

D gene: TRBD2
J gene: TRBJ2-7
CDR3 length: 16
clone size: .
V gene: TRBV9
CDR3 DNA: TGTGCCAGCAGCCGTGGACTAGCGGGAGGGCCGGGGGAGCAGTACTTC
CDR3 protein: CASSRGLAGGPGEQYF

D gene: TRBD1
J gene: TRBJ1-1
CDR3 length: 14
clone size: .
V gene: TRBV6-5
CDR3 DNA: TGTGCCAGCAGTTACTTTACAGGGGGAACTGAAGCTTTCTTT
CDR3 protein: CASSYFTGGTEAFF

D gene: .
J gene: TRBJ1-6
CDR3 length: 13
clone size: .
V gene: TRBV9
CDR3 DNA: TGTGCCAGCAGCCCAGGGATTAATTCACCCCTCCACTTT
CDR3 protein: CASSPGINSPLHF

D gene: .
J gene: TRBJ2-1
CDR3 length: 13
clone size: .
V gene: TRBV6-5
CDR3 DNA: TGTGCCACCACTCGGAGGGATCGCAATGAGCAGTTCTTC
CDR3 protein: CATTRRDRNEQFF

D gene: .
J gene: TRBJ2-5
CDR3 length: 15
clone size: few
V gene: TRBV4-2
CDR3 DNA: TGTGCCAGCAGCCACGTCCGTACTCCTGGGGAGACCCAGTACTTC
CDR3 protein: CASSHVRTPGETQYF

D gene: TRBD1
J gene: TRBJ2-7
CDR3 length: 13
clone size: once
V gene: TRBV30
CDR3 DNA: TGTGCCTGGAGTGTAGCCAGGGGGCTTGAGCAGTACTTC
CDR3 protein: CAWSVARGLEQYF

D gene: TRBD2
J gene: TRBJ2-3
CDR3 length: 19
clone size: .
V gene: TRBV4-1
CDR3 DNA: TGCGCCAGCAGTCAAATCATACTAGCGGGAGGTCTGGGCACAGATACGCAGTATTTT
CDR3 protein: CASSQIILAGGLGTDTQYF

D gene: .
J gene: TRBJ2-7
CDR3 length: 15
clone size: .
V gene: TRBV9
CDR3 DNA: TGTGCCAGCAGCCCAGGGAAAGGGGGAATAGCCGAGCAGTACTTC
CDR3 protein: CASSPGKGGIAEQYF

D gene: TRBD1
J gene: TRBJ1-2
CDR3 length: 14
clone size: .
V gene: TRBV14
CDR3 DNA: TGTGCCAGCAGCCCGGGACAGGGGAACTATGGCTACACCTTC
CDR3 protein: CASSPGQGNYGYTF

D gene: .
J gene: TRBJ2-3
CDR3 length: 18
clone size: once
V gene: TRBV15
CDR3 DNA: TGTGCCACCAGCAGACAGGGACTCCTCGGAACACACACAGATACGCAGTATTTT
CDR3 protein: CATSRQGLLGTHTDTQYF

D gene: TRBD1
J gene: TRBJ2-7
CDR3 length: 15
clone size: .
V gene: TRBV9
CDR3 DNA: TGTGCCAGCAGCCAGGGGACAGCTCAATCCTACGAGCAGTACTTC
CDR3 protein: CASSQGTAQSYEQYF

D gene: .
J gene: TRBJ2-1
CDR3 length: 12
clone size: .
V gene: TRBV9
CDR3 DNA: TGTGCCAGCAGCGTAGAGAAATCTGAGCAGTTCTTC
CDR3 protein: CASSVEKSEQFF

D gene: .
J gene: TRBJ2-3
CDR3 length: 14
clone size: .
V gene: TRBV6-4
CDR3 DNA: TGTGCCAGCAGTGACGACGACAGCACAGATACGCAGTATTTT
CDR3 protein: CASSDDDSTDTQYF

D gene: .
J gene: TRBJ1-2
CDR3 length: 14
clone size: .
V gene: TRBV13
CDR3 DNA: TGTGCCAGCAGCCAAACCCGTCGTGGGGGGGTCCTCACCTTC
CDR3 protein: CASSQTRRGGVLTF

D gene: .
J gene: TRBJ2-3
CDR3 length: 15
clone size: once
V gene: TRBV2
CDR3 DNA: TGTGCCAGCAGTGGTTTTAGGGAATCAACAGATACGCAGTATTTT
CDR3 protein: CASSGFRESTDTQYF

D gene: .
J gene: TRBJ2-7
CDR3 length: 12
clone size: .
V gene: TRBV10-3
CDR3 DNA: TGTGCCATCAGGGTCGACGGGGTCGAGCAGTACTTC
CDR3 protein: CAIRVDGVEQYF

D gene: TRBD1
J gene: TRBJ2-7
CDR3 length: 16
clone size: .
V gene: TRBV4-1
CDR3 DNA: TGCGCCAGCAGCCCAACTGGGACAGGGGTGGACTACGAGCAGTACTTC
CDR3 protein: CASSPTGTGVDYEQYF

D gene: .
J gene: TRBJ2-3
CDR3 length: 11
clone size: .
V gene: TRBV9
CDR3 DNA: TGTGCCAGCAGCTCAACAGATACGCAGTATTTT
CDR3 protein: CASSSTDTQYF

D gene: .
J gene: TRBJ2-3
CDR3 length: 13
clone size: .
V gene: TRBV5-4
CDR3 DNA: TGTGCCAGCAGCTATCGGAGCACAGATACGCAGTATTTT
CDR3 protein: CASSYRSTDTQYF

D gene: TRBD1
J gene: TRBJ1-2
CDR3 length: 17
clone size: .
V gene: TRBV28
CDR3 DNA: TGTGCCAGCAGTTTGATCGGACAGGGGGCGAGATACTATGGCTACACCTTC
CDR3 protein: CASSLIGQGARYYGYTF

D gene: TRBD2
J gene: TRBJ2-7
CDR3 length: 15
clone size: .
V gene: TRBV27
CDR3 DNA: TGTGCCAGCAGTTTAGGGGGGACTAGCGGCTACGAGCAGTACTTC
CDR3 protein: CASSLGGTSGYEQYF

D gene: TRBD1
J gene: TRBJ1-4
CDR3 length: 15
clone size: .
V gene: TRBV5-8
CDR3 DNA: TGTGCCAGCAGCCCCTGGGACAGGGGAGGAGAAAAACTGTTTTTT
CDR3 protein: CASSPWDRGGEKLFF

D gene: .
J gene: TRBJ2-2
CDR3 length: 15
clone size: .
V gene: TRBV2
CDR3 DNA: TGTGCCAGCAGTGAACCGACAGAGAACACCGGGGAGCTGTTTTTT
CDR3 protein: CASSEPTENTGELFF

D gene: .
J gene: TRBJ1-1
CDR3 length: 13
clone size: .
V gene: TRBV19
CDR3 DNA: TGTGCCAGTAGTATCGGGGGGAACACTGAAGCTTTCTTT
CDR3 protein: CASSIGGNTEAFF

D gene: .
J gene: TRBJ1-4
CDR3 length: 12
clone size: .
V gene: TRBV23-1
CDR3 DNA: TGCGCCAGCAGTCATGCCTGTGGAGGGTCTTTTTTT
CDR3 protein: CASSHACGGSFF

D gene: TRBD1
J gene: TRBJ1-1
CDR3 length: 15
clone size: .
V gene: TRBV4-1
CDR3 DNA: TGCGCCAGCAGCCCAAAGACAGGGTTGAACACTGAAGCTTTCTTT
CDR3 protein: CASSPKTGLNTEAFF

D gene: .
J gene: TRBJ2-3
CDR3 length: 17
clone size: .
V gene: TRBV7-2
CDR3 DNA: TGTGCCAGCAGCTTAATAAACTGGGACAAAGGGACAGATACGCAGTATTTT
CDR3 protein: CASSLINWDKGTDTQYF

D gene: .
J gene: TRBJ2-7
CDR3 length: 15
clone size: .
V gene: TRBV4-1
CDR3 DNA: TGCGCCAGCAGCCAGACAAGGTCCGAGGGCTACGAGCAGTACTTC
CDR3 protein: CASSQTRSEGYEQYF

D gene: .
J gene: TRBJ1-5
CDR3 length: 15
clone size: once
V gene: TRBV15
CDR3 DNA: TGTGCCACCAGCAGAGATCGGACTAGCAATCAGCCCCAGCATTTT
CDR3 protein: CATSRDRTSNQPQHF

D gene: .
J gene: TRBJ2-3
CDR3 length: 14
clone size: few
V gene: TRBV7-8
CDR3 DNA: TGTGCCAGCAGCCCCCTCGGGCGCACAGATACGCAGTATTTT
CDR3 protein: CASSPLGRTDTQYF

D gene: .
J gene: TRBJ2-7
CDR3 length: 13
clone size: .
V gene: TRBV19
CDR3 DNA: TGTGCCAGTAGTATGGGGAGGTTAGGCGAGCAGTACTTC
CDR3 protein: CASSMGRLGEQYF

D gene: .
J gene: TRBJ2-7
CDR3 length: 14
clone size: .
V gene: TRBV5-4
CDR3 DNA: TGTGCCAGCAGCTCCGATACTAGCCGGTACGAGCAGTACTTC
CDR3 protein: CASSSDTSRYEQYF

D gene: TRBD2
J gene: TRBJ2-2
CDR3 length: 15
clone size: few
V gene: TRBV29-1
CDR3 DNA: TGCAGCGTTGACCTTAGCGGGAGGGCCGGCGGGGAGCTGTTTTTT
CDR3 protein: CSVDLSGRAGGELFF

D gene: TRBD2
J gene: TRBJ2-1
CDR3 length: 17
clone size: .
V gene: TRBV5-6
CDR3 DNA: TGTGCCAGCAGCATAGCAATGGGACTAGCGGGGAACAATGAGCAGTTCTTC
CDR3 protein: CASSIAMGLAGNNEQFF

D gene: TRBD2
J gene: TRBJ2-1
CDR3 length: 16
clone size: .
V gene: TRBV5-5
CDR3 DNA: TGTGCCAGCAGCTTCACCTCTAGCGGGAGCAGCAATGAGCAGTTCTTC
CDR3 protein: CASSFTSSGSSNEQFF

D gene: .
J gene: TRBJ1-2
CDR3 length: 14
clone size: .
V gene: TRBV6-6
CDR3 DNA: TGTGCCAGCAGTTACACCTTAGGGGACTATGGCTACACCTTC
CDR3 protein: CASSYTLGDYGYTF

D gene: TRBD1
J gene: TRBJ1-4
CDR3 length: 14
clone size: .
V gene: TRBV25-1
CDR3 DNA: TGTGCCAGCAGTGAAGGACAGGGAGGTGAAAAACTGTTTTTT
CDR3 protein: CASSEGQGGEKLFF

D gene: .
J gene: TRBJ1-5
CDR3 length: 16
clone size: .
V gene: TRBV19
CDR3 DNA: TGTGCCAGTAGTATAGATCCCAGGGGATTGCGTCAGCCCCAGCATTTT
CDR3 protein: CASSIDPRGLRQPQHF